This T cell receptor beta chain was retrieved from a study of human T cells and chemical hapten exposure. Time point given: pre-sensitization, week 0. Described treatment: therapeutic diphenylcyclopropenone sensitization with weekly scalp DPC. TCRdb reanalysed the RACE reads using MiXCR and keeps one entry per CDR3 protein. The sample carries more than 150,000 distinct CDR3 sequences, under 35% recorded once. This clonotype was seen more than once but under ten times. The antigen is not known. Study-level points and caveats: It should be noted that donors had alopecia, so their immune response may differ from healthy people's.

This CDR3 is built from 18 residues. The V and J ends lost 1 base and 3 bases, in that order; junction bases with no gene match: 10. The germline V gene encodes CDR1 LGHNA and CDR2 YSLEER. Specimen: whole blood, collected in connection with sensitization to the hapten diphenylcyclopropenone (DPC). This TCR came from a woman under 40 with alopecia areata. Some clones in this sample may be carry-over from other donors' samples. This sequence joins TRBV4-3 and TRBJ2-3; TRBD2 matches at 10 bases. In DNA, the CDR3 is TGCGCCAGCAGCCAAGCCTCGCTAGCGGGGGTGGAGACAGATACGCAGTATTTT. The encoded protein is CASSQASLAGVETDTQYF.